The clone carrying this T cell receptor (beta chain) rates as large. Its specificity is not known. The data were obtained in a study of T cells in localized non-small cell lung cancer. Study-level results: Highest T cell clonality was seen in uninvolved adjacent lung, surpassing that measured in tumor. Overall survival was longer when the density of T cells in the blood was higher. There were a median about 53 of the top 100 tumor clones appearing in adjacent lung.

Only in-frame clones appear in the TCRdb table, and some are missing; sequencing was by immunoSEQ multiplex PCR. The sample has about 2,900 clones, around 25% seen once. The sample in question was lung tumor tissue, obtained before any cancer treatment. The receptor was derived from a male donor older than 55 with stage III lung adenocarcinoma.

The CDR3 here is CASTPGQGYEKLFF. CDR3 nucleotides: TGTGCCAGTACGCCGGGACAGGGATACGAAAAACTGTTTTTT. The J gene is TRBJ1-4, the V gene TRBV19; 9 positions agree with TRBD1. CDR3 length: 14 amino acids. From germline, CDR1 is LNHDA and CDR2 SQIVND (reference sequence). V was pared by 7 bases and J by 8 bases, with 8 bases of the junction left unmatched.